Listed here are 26 T cell receptor beta chains from one sample, sequenced in a study of shared clonotypes between healthy human individuals. CD45RO-negative cells were positively selected for CCR7, leaving out terminally differentiated effector memory CD45RA+ cells. The protocol was immunoSEQ multiplex PCR, while the TCRdb copy is restricted to in-frame clones and leaves out a portion. Here the sample spans hundreds of thousands of clones, 80% to 95% being singletons. Sequencing was done on a sample of naive CD8+ T cells sorted from blood. These receptors all come from a man younger than 45 in good health.

The CDR3 reads CASRAGRILFF. In DNA, the CDR3 is TGTGCCAGCAGAGCGGGACGTATTCTGTTCTTC. The rearrangement links TRBV7-2 to TRBJ2-1; 7 bases agree with TRBD2. Looked up from germline, CDR1 is SGHTA and CDR2 is FQGNSA. The J segment lost 15 bases and the V segment lost 6 bases, leaving 8 bases of the junction unmatched. The CDR3 runs 11 residues.

The chain couples TRBV7-8 to TRBJ1-5, with TRBD1 matching 7 bases. The CDR3 has 14 residues. V gave up 4 bases and J gave up 3 bases; unmatched junction bases: 3. The germline CDR1 and CDR2 sequences are SGHVS and FQNEAQ. CDR3 nucleotide sequence: TGTGCCAGCAGCTGGGGACAGATCAATCAGCCCCAGCATTTT. Its translation is CASSWGQINQPQHF. The variable domain in full, completed from reference TRBV7-8 and TRBJ1-5, reads GAGVSQSPRYKVAKRGQDVALRCDPISGHVSLFWYQQALGQGPEFLTYFQNEAQLDKSGLPSDRFFAERPEGSVSTLKIQRTQQEDSAVYLCASSWGQINQPQHFGDGTRLSIL.

The V gene is TRBV6-5, the J gene TRBJ2-7; maybe TRBD2 (6 bases). Trimming pared 1 base from V and 0 bases from J, leaving 10 bases between. CDR1 is MNHEY and CDR2 is SVGAGI in the germline V gene. This CDR3 has 15 amino acids. This chain's CDR3 is CASSYFGGVSYEQYF. CDR3 DNA sequence: TGTGCCAGCAGTTACTTCGGCGGGGTCTCCTACGAGCAGTACTTC.

The chain carries TRBV27 and TRBJ1-4, with TRBD1 matching 10 bases. J was trimmed by 6 bases and V by 5 bases; bases with no gene match: 6. The CDR3 is 15 amino acids. Germline V gene data show CDR1 as MNHEY and CDR2 as SMNVEV (reference sequence). The DNA for the CDR3 is TGTGCCAGCAGTCGGGCCGGGACAGGGGATGAAAAACTGTTTTTT. Its translation is CASSRAGTGDEKLFF.

A single count supports this clone. The chain uses TRBV27 and TRBJ1-2, with TRBD1 identical over 8 bases. There are 18 residues in the CDR3. J lost 0 bases, V lost 5 bases, and 14 bases had no gene match. Germline V gene data show CDR1 as MNHEY and CDR2 as SMNVEV (reference sequence). The CDR3, as DNA: TGTGCCAGCAGTCCCTCGACAGGGGAATTGGGGGCTAACTATGGCTACACCTTC. Encoded protein: CASSPSTGELGANYGYTF.

V and J are TRBV6-5 and TRBJ1-1; D gene ambiguous. CDR3 length: 14 residues. Germline V gives CDR1 MNHEY, CDR2 SVGAGI. V gave up 0 bases and J gave up 0 bases, with 5 bases separating them. The CDR3 region is CASSYSSMNTEAFF. CDR3 bases: TGTGCCAGCAGTTACTCGAGCATGAACACTGAAGCTTTCTTT.

This sequence joins TRBV27 and TRBJ1-2; D gene ambiguous. V was shortened by 5 bases and J by 5 bases, with 15 bases between the two germline ends. The CDR3 spans 14 residues. CDR1 MNHEY and CDR2 SMNVEV come from the germline V gene (reference sequence). The CDR3, as DNA: TGTGCCAGCAGTCCAACTGGAGGAATGTATGGCTACACCTTC. Encoded protein: CASSPTGGMYGYTF.

The rearrangement joins TRBV10-3 to TRBJ2-7, with D tentatively TRBD1 or TRBD2 (5 bases each). CDR3 size: 15 residues. Germline V gives CDR1 ENHRY, CDR2 SYGVKD. The V and J ends lost 3 bases and 0 bases respectively, with 12 bases between them. In DNA form, the CDR3 reads TGTGCCATCAGTGATTGGCAGGGAGTCTCCTACGAGCAGTACTTC. Encoded protein: CAISDWQGVSYEQYF.

The CDR3 loop reads CASSQDWDDNNEQFF. CDR3 coding DNA: TGCGCCAGCAGCCAAGACTGGGACGATAACAATGAGCAGTTCTTC. The genes are TRBV4-3 and TRBJ2-1, with D perhaps assigned TRBD1 or TRBD2 (5 bases each). Germline V gene lookup returns CDR1 LGHNA and CDR2 YSLEER. V lost 0 bases and J 5 bases, leaving 11 bases between the germline ends. The CDR3 covers 15 residues.

This chain links TRBV28 with TRBJ2-7; TRBD1 agrees at 10 bases. Germline-derived CDR1 and CDR2 are MDHEN and SYDVKM. The CDR3 is made up of 17 amino acids. The V segment lost 6 bases and the J segment 2 bases; nucleotides outside the gene matches: 13. In DNA, the CDR3 is TGTGCCAGCAGGCCGAGTCGTCGGGACAGGGGCCCCTACGAGCAGTACTTC. Its protein is CASRPSRRDRGPYEQYF.

This clone was seen once. The rearrangement joins TRBV6-1 to TRBJ2-7; D is undetermined. The CDR3 has 14 amino acids. V was clipped by 6 bases and J by 3 bases, with 15 bases between them. Germline CDR1 and CDR2: MNHNS and SASEGT. This CDR3 is CASSDSAAFYEQYF. The DNA for the CDR3 is TGTGCCAGCAGCGACTCGGCCGCCTTCTACGAGCAGTACTTC.

This sequence joins TRBV27 and TRBJ2-2; TRBD2 aligns across 7 bases. Unmatched junction bases numbered 14, after V lost 3 bases and J lost 4 bases. Germline assignment: CDR1 MNHEY and CDR2 SMNVEV (reference sequence). This CDR3 comprises 18 residues. The CDR3 protein is CASSFSPFGGGGTGELFF. The CDR3 bases are TGTGCCAGCAGTTTCTCCCCTTTTGGCGGGGGAGGCACCGGGGAGCTGTTTTTT.

The chain uses TRBV7-6 and TRBJ2-1, with D perhaps assigned TRBD1 or TRBD2 (5 bases each). Trimming removed 1 base from V and 5 bases from J, with 12 bases in between. In germline, CDR1 is SGHVS, CDR2 FNYEAQ. The CDR3 loop spans 15 amino acids. CDR3 nucleotides: TGTGCCAGCAGCTTAGACCCGGGGCGGAACAATGAGCAGTTCTTC. Its translation: CASSLDPGRNNEQFF.

The gene calls are TRBV7-2 and TRBJ2-1; the D is unclear. Trimming stripped 4 bases from V and 8 bases from J, with 12 bases between. CDR3 length: 13 residues. Looked up from germline, CDR1 is SGHTA and CDR2 is FQGNSA. The CDR3: CASSSMNRDEQFF. The CDR3 DNA is TGTGCCAGCAGCTCAATGAACCGGGATGAGCAGTTCTTC.

Concerning this clone itself: The same CDR3 can be traced to other DNA sequences in this sample. V is TRBV5-1 and J is TRBJ2-1; 7 nucleotides match TRBD1. Per the germline V gene, CDR1 is SGHRS and CDR2 is YFSETQ. This CDR3 has 15 amino acids. V lost 0 bases to trimming and J lost 7 bases; unmatched junction nucleotides: 7. CDR3 DNA sequence: TGCGCCAGCAGCTTGGGGCAGGGGGTGGGAAATGAGCAGTTCTTC. Its protein product is CASSLGQGVGNEQFF.

The gene calls are TRBV2 and TRBJ2-3, with D perhaps TRBD2 (5 bases). Trimming cost V 6 bases and J 1 base, with 11 bases left between them. This CDR3 is built from 14 residues. Germline loops: CDR1 SNHLY, CDR2 FYNNEI. DNA of the CDR3: TGTGCCAGCAGCAGTAGGGAGCGCACAGATACGCAGTATTTT. It specifies CASSSRERTDTQYF.

This clone was detected once. The chain has TRBV18 and TRBJ2-7; 8 bases fit TRBD1. The CDR3 sequence is 16 residues long. Germline trimming cut 3 bases from V and 3 bases from J; bases unmatched to any gene: 10. From germline, CDR1 is KGHSH and CDR2 LQKENI. CDR3: CASSPNPGQVLYEQYF. In nucleotides, the CDR3 is TGTGCCAGCTCACCGAATCCGGGACAGGTTCTCTACGAGCAGTACTTC.

The chain couples TRBV9 to TRBJ2-1; perhaps TRBD2 as D (6 bases). Germline-derived CDR1 and CDR2 are SGDLS and YYNGEE. Trimming removed 0 bases at V and 8 bases at J, with 15 bases between. CDR3 length equals 15 residues. For the CDR3, the DNA is TGTGCCAGCAGCGTAGGTCGCGGGAATTTCGATGAGCAGTTCTTC. Its protein is CASSVGRGNFDEQFF.

The chain recombines TRBV19 with TRBJ2-1; 10 positions agree with TRBD1. Germline V gives CDR1 LNHDA, CDR2 SQIVND (reference sequence). The CDR3 extends over 16 amino acids. The V and J ends lost 5 bases and 4 bases, in that order; junction bases with no gene match: 8. This CDR3 reads CASSFPDRGLYNEQFF. In nucleotides, the CDR3 is TGTGCCAGTAGTTTCCCAGACAGGGGGCTATACAATGAGCAGTTCTTC.

V and J are TRBV11-1 and TRBJ2-6, with D unresolved. V dropped 5 bases and J dropped 1 base, with 3 bases sitting between them. Per the germline V gene, CDR1 is SGHAT and CDR2 is FQDESV (reference sequence). The CDR3 spans 13 residues. The CDR3 DNA reads TGTGCCAGCAGCCCTTCTGGGGCCAACGTCCTGACTTTC. The encoded protein is CASSPSGANVLTF.

The gene calls are TRBV18 and TRBJ1-1; D is undetermined. CDR1 is KGHSH, CDR2 LQKENI, per germline. The CDR3 consists of 13 residues. The V end was cut by 0 bases, the J end by 8 bases, with 10 bases between. The CDR3 sequence is CASSPPPRNEAFF. CDR3 sequence (DNA): TGTGCCAGCTCACCACCCCCAAGAAACGAAGCTTTCTTT.

This clone was seen only once. The chain recombines TRBV27 with TRBJ1-1, with D tentatively TRBD1 (5 bases). Germline lookup yields CDR1 MNHEY and CDR2 SMNVEV (reference sequence). V lost 6 bases to trimming and J lost 11 bases, with 19 bases between them. The CDR3 has 13 amino acids. The chain's CDR3 is CASSLMGGGGAFF. CDR3 coding DNA: TGTGCCAGCAGCCTTATGGGTGGGGGAGGGGCTTTCTTT.

This clone was counted once. This chain connects TRBV2 to TRBJ1-1; D is undetermined. Looked up from germline, CDR1 is SNHLY and CDR2 is FYNNEI. The CDR3 loop spans 11 amino acids. V lost 8 bases and J lost 1, with 5 bases in between. The DNA for the CDR3 is TGTGCCAGCGGGGAGAACACTGAAGCTTTCTTT. This gives the protein CASGENTEAFF.

J is TRBJ2-1 and V is TRBV19, with D unclear. Between the trimmed V and J ends, which lost 5 bases and 3 bases, there was a span of 14 bases. Germline lookup yields CDR1 LNHDA and CDR2 SQIVND (reference sequence). The length of the CDR3 is 15 residues. The CDR3 DNA is TGTGCCAGTAGTCCGGCTACCCCGATCTACAATGAGCAGTTCTTC. It yields the protein CASSPATPIYNEQFF.

CDR3 loop: CASSPLAVSGANVLTF. The CDR3 DNA follows: TGTGCCAGCAGTCCCCTCGCCGTCTCTGGGGCCAACGTCCTGACTTTC. This chain connects TRBV27 to TRBJ2-6, with D uncertain. This CDR3 has 16 residues. Looked up from germline, CDR1 is MNHEY and CDR2 is SMNVEV (reference sequence). Trimming removed 5 bases from V and 0 bases from J, with 11 bases in between. The full variable domain, with the rest looked up from reference TRBV27 and TRBJ2-6, is EAQVTQNPRYLITVTGKKLTVTCSQNMNHEYMSWYRQDPGLGLRQIYYSMNVEVTDKGDVPEGYKVSRKEKRNFPLILESPSPNQTSLYFCASSPLAVSGANVLTFGAGSRLTVL.

To note about this clone: A read error may produce the germline difference seen at one junction end. CDR3 sequence: CARRESRGSNYGYTF. In nucleotides, the CDR3 is TGTGCCCGCAGGGAGAGTAGAGGAAGCAACTATGGCTACACCTTC. This chain uses TRBV7-2 with TRBJ1-2, with D tentatively TRBD1 (5 bases). The CDR3 totals 15 residues. The germline V gene encodes CDR1 SGHTA and CDR2 FQGNSA.